Each of the 25 T cell receptor beta chains below was sequenced from the same sample in a study of beta chain features in type 1 diabetes. Reverse transcribing all isolated RNA meant expressed TCRB transcripts were sequenced. Some clones are missing from TCRdb's copy, which holds only in-frame ones; the method was immunoSEQ multiplex PCR. Found here are a few hundred thousand clones, about 32% of them singletons; the top ten hold 0.05% to 0.065%. Sequenced material: naive CD4+ T cells from blood. These receptor sequences come from a man aged 18-30 years in good health.

The rearrangement uses TRBV7-9 and TRBJ2-7; D gene ambiguous. Between the trimmed V and J ends, which lost 8 bases and 0 bases, there was a span of 8 bases. Germline-derived CDR1 and CDR2 are SEHNR and FQNEAQ (reference sequence). CDR3 length equals 12 residues. This CDR3 reads CASARTSYEQYF. The CDR3 region has the DNA TGTGCCAGCGCCAGGACCTCCTACGAGCAGTACTTC.

This clone was counted only a few times. The V and J genes are TRBV30 and TRBJ1-2, with D perhaps matching TRBD1 (5 bases). Germline lookup yields CDR1 GTSNPN and CDR2 SVGIG (reference sequence). Trimming pared 3 bases from V and 4 bases from J, leaving 12 bases between. The CDR3 sequence is 13 residues long. The CDR3 sequence: CAWRPGGTYGYTF. DNA of the CDR3: TGTGCCTGGAGACCCGGGGGGACCTATGGCTACACCTTC.

The sample holds a few counts of this clone. Here the CDR3 reads CASSLLGTSGKGQYF. DNA of the CDR3: TGCGCCAGCAGTCTACTTGGGACTAGCGGGAAGGGCCAGTATTTT. The chain is built from TRBV4-1 and TRBJ2-3; TRBD2 aligns across 13 bases. Trimming cost V 6 bases and J 12 bases; bases outside gene matches: 12. The CDR3 is 15 residues long. The germline V gene encodes CDR1 MGHRA and CDR2 YSYEKL.

J is TRBJ2-4 and V is TRBV30; D is perhaps TRBD1 or TRBD2 (5 bases each). Germline lookup yields CDR1 GTSNPN and CDR2 SVGIG (reference sequence). V dropped 0 bases and J dropped 7 bases, with 13 bases sitting between them. The CDR3 totals 14 residues. CDR3 protein: CAWSVRGRDNIQYF. In nucleotides, the CDR3 is TGTGCCTGGAGTGTGAGGGGAAGGGATAACATTCAGTACTTC.

Only a few counts were recorded for this clone. This chain uses TRBV4-2 with TRBJ2-5, with D possibly TRBD1 on 6 matching bases. The V gene lost 3 bases and the J gene lost 5 bases, with 19 bases spanning the gap. CDR1 and CDR2 from the germline V gene are LGHNA and YNFKEQ. The CDR3 contains 16 residues. CDR3 in amino acids: CASSQRGTEVPETQYF. CDR3 DNA sequence: TGTGCCAGCAGCCAGAGGGGGACGGAGGTTCCGGAGACCCAGTACTTC.

The J gene is TRBJ2-7, the V gene TRBV7-9; D is uncertain. The germline V gene has CDR1 SEHNR and CDR2 FQNEAQ (reference sequence). This CDR3 has 12 amino acids. Trimming stripped 7 bases from V and 6 bases from J, with 13 bases between. The CDR3 DNA is TGTGCCAGCACCTATCCCCCTCTCGAGCAGTACTTC. Translated, it gives CASTYPPLEQYF. Together with reference TRBV7-9 and TRBJ2-7, the CDR3 gives the full variable domain: DTGVSQNPRHKITKRGQNVTFRCDPISEHNRLYWYRQTLGQGPEFLTYFQNEAQLEKSRLLSDRFSAERPKGSFSTLEIQRTEQGDSAMYLCASTYPPLEQYFGPGTRLTVT.

The sample holds a few counts of this clone. The rearrangement uses TRBV20-1 and TRBJ2-7, with unresolved D. Germline loops: CDR1 DFQATT, CDR2 SNEGSKA (reference sequence). CDR3 length equals 10 residues. Trimming cost V 6 bases and J 5 bases, with 8 bases left between them. DNA for the CDR3: TGCAGTGCCAGGTCTAACGAGCAGTACTTC. Protein sequence: CSARSNEQYF.

This sequence joins TRBV27 and TRBJ1-1, with 7 bases aligning to TRBD1. This CDR3 has 13 amino acids. The V gene end was trimmed by 1 base and the J gene end by 4 bases; junction bases not matched to a gene: 0. CDR1 and CDR2 (germline): MNHEY, SMNVEV (reference sequence). The CDR3 loop reads CASSLYRGTEAFF. In nucleotides, the CDR3 is TGTGCCAGCAGTTTATACAGGGGCACTGAAGCTTTCTTT.

This clone was detected only a few times. The chain uses TRBV29-1 and TRBJ2-3, with D uncertain. The CDR3 runs 12 residues. V lost 4 bases and J lost 6, with 11 bases in between. CDR1 and CDR2 from the germline V gene are SQVTM and ANQGSEA. CDR3: CSVAELGDTQYF. DNA of the CDR3: TGCAGCGTTGCGGAGCTAGGCGATACGCAGTATTTT.

This clone turned up a few times. This chain links TRBV4-3 with TRBJ2-2, with 7 nucleotides matching TRBD2. With 5 bases clipped from V and 2 bases from J, the junction kept 5 bases outside the gene matches. The CDR3 consists of 15 residues. Germline values: CDR1 LGHNA, CDR2 YSLEER. Here the CDR3 reads CASSSGLDNTGELFF. Here the CDR3 DNA reads TGCGCCAGCAGCTCCGGACTAGATAACACCGGGGAGCTGTTTTTT.

Comment on this clone: Additional DNA sequences in this sample encode the identical CDR3. The J gene is TRBJ2-7, the V gene TRBV7-2; D gene uncertain. This CDR3 contains 12 residues. Germline loops: CDR1 SGHTA, CDR2 FQGNSA. V lost 5 bases and J 6 bases, leaving 11 bases between the germline ends. The CDR3 nucleotides read TGTGCCAGCAGCCCTACAAGTTCCGAGCAGTACTTC. It is translated as CASSPTSSEQYF.

This chain links TRBV5-1 with TRBJ2-1, with D perhaps matching TRBD1 or TRBD2 (5 bases each). The CDR3 length is 13 residues. The germline CDR1 and CDR2 sequences are SGHRS and YFSETQ. Deletions cut 3 bases from V and 6 bases from J, with 10 bases between. The CDR3 here is CASSSGRGNEQFF. For the CDR3, the DNA is TGCGCCAGCAGCTCGGGACGAGGCAATGAGCAGTTCTTC.

The genes are TRBV28 and TRBJ2-3, with D maybe TRBD2 (5 bases). The CDR3 runs to 11 residues. Germline V gene sequence: CDR1 MDHEN, CDR2 SYDVKM. The ends were cut back, 6 bases at V and 6 bases at J, with 7 bases in the middle. The CDR3 here is CASSIADTQYF. CDR3 sequence (DNA): TGTGCCAGCAGCATAGCGGATACGCAGTATTTT. Together with reference TRBV28 and TRBJ2-3, the CDR3 gives the full variable domain: DVKVTQSSRYLVKRTGEKVFLECVQDMDHENMFWYRQDPGLGLRLIYFSYDVKMKEKGDIPEGYSVSREKKERFSLILESASTNQTSMYLCASSIADTQYFGPGTRLTVL.

The chain combines TRBV7-9 with TRBJ2-7; D ambiguous. The germline gives CDR1 SEHNR, CDR2 FQNEAQ (reference sequence). Trimming took 5 bases from V and 6 from J, leaving 8 bases between them. The CDR3 has 11 amino acids. In DNA form, the CDR3 reads TGTGCCAGCAGCCCCCGCCTCGAGCAGTACTTC. The encoded protein is CASSPRLEQYF.

The DNA of the CDR3 is TGTGCCAGCAGTTATAGTTCCTTATCCTACGAGCAGTACTTC. Residues: CASSYSSLSYEQYF. The chain employs TRBV27 and TRBJ2-7; no reliable D call. The CDR3 consists of 14 residues. Germline-derived CDR1 and CDR2 are MNHEY and SMNVEV (reference sequence). The V gene lost 4 bases and the J gene lost 1 base, with 11 bases spanning the gap.

This clone turned up a few times. The chain links TRBV4-1 to TRBJ2-3, with 10 bases that match TRBD2. CDR3 length: 17 residues. Looked up from germline, CDR1 is MGHRA and CDR2 is YSYEKL. The trim removed 0 bases at V and 6 bases at J, leaving 9 bases unmatched. Here the CDR3 DNA reads TGCGCCAGCAGCCAAGATGTTACTAGCGGGGCCTCCGATACGCAGTATTTT. It is translated as CASSQDVTSGASDTQYF.

This clone has only a few counts. The CDR3 reads CAWGLGTPSTDTQYF. As DNA, the CDR3 is TGTGCCTGGGGATTAGGGACCCCTAGCACAGATACGCAGTATTTT. The V call is TRBV30, the J call TRBJ2-3, with D possibly called TRBD1 or TRBD2 (5 bases each). The V end lost 5 bases, the J end lost 0 bases, and 15 bases lay between the germline ends. Germline CDR1 reads GTSNPN; CDR2 reads SVGIG (reference sequence). The CDR3 runs to 15 residues.

This clone was seen only a few times. The chain employs TRBV5-1 and TRBJ2-7, with D possibly being TRBD2 (5 bases). Germline CDR1 and CDR2: SGHRS and YFSETQ. The CDR3 has 16 amino acids. The V gene lost 0 bases and the J gene lost 0 bases, with 13 bases spanning the gap. The CDR3 loop is CASSLVGGASSYEQYF. The CDR3 nucleotides are TGCGCCAGCAGCTTGGTCGGAGGCGCCAGCTCCTACGAGCAGTACTTC.

The chain carries TRBV5-1 and TRBJ2-1; TRBD1 might be the D (5 bases). The CDR3 loop spans 15 amino acids. Germline V gene data show CDR1 as SGHRS and CDR2 as YFSETQ. The ends were cut back, 1 base at V and 4 bases at J, with 12 bases in the middle. The DNA of the CDR3 is TGCGCCAGCAGCTTGTACCAGGGCAGGTACAATGAGCAGTTCTTC. Protein sequence: CASSLYQGRYNEQFF.

The genes are TRBV29-1 and TRBJ2-1; tentatively, D is TRBD1 or TRBD2 (5 bases each). The CDR3 contains 17 residues. Germline lookup yields CDR1 SQVTM and CDR2 ANQGSEA. V lost 4 bases and J 4 bases, leaving 23 bases between the germline ends. The CDR3, as DNA: TGCAGCGTTGCCCGATCGACCGGGACGGGGTATTACAATGAGCAGTTCTTC. Its protein product is CSVARSTGTGYYNEQFF.

This sequence joins TRBV9 and TRBJ2-3; D is uncertain. CDR3 length: 17 residues. V dropped 4 bases and J dropped 2 bases, with 20 bases sitting between them. Germline lookup yields CDR1 SGDLS and CDR2 YYNGEE. The CDR3 spells CASSLRYETPNTDTQYF. The CDR3 DNA sequence: TGTGCCAGCAGCCTCCGGTACGAGACACCGAACACAGATACGCAGTATTTT. The whole variable domain, remainder taken from reference TRBV9 and TRBJ2-3, is DSGVTQTPKHLITATGQRVTLRCSPRSGDLSVYWYQQSLDQGLQFLIQYYNGEERAKGNILERFSAQQFPDLHSELNLSSLELGDSALYFCASSLRYETPNTDTQYFGPGTRLTVL.

This clone was seen only a few times. The rearrangement links TRBV7-2 to TRBJ1-4, with D unclear. Trimming pared 6 bases from V and 7 bases from J, leaving 15 bases between. Germline V gene lookup returns CDR1 SGHTA and CDR2 FQGNSA. The CDR3 totals 14 residues. The CDR3 region has the DNA TGTGCCAGCAGTAAACCGGGGTTAGGTGAAAAACTGTTTTTT. It is translated as CASSKPGLGEKLFF.

The chain joins TRBV30 to TRBJ2-7; perhaps TRBD1 as D (5 bases). The germline gives CDR1 GTSNPN, CDR2 SVGIG (reference sequence). This CDR3 region has 14 residues. Trimming took 1 base from V and 1 from J, leaving 11 bases between them. The chain's CDR3 is CAWSARQTSYEQYF. CDR3 nucleotides: TGTGCCTGGAGTGCTCGACAGACTTCCTACGAGCAGTACTTC.

This clone appeared a few times. V gene TRBV5-1 combines with J gene TRBJ2-1, with 11 nucleotides matching TRBD2. CDR1 is SGHRS and CDR2 is YFSETQ in the germline V gene. This CDR3 contains 14 residues. The V gene end was trimmed by 8 bases and the J gene end by 8 bases; junction bases not matched to a gene: 9. DNA for the CDR3: TGCGCCAGTAATAGCGGGAGGGCCGGAGATGAGCAGTTCTTC. Residues: CASNSGRAGDEQFF.

A few counts support this clone. The chain has TRBV30 and TRBJ1-1; 8 nucleotides agree with TRBD1. Trimming removed 1 base from V and 4 bases from J; junction bases left unmatched: 8. Germline V gene sequence: CDR1 GTSNPN, CDR2 SVGIG (reference sequence). CDR3 length: 15 residues. CDR3 sequence: CAWSAPRTGRTEAFF. The CDR3 DNA reads as TGTGCCTGGAGTGCCCCCCGGACAGGGCGCACTGAAGCTTTCTTT.